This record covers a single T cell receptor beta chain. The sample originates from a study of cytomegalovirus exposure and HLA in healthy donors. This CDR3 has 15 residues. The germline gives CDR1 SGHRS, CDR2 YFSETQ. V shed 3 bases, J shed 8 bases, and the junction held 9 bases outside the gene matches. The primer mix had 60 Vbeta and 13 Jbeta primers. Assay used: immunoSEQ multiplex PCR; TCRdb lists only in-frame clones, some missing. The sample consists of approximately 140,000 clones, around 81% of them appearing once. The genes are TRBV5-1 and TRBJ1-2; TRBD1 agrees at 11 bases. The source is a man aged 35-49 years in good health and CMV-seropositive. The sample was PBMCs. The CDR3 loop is CASSYRPGQGGGYTF. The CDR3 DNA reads TGCGCCAGCAGCTACCGCCCGGGACAGGGGGGAGGCTACACCTTC.